One sample yielded the 9 T cell receptor beta chains listed below, sequenced in a study of long-term antiretroviral therapy in people with HIV. The authors ran the immunoSEQ assay, v3.0, at survey level. Sequencing was performed with immunoSEQ multiplex PCR; in TCRdb, only in-frame clones are kept and a portion is missing. The sample has more than 20,000 clones; 85% are singletons. This material consisted of unsorted PBMCs, taken 2.3 years after starting antiretroviral therapy. All receptors come from a man in his forties or fifties with HIV.

The chain combines TRBV6-5 with TRBJ2-7, with D perhaps matching TRBD1 (5 bases). CDR3 size: 13 residues. Germline V CDR1 and CDR2: MNHEY, SVGAGI. Trimming removed 5 bases at V and 2 bases at J, with 10 bases between. As DNA, the CDR3 is TGTGCCAGCAGTCACCAGACAGCCTACGAGCAGTACTTC. It is translated as CASSHQTAYEQYF.

This clone turned up a few times. The rearrangement uses TRBV7-7 and TRBJ2-7, with TRBD1 identical over 8 bases. Unmatched junction bases numbered 8, after V lost 5 bases and J lost 2 bases. Germline V gives CDR1 SSHAT, CDR2 FNYEAQ (reference sequence). The CDR3 is 15 residues long. The CDR3 nucleotides read TGTGCCAGCAGCCCCGGGACAGGATCGGCCTACGAGCAGTACTTC. As protein: CASSPGTGSAYEQYF.

The chain combines TRBV13 with TRBJ2-7; D might be TRBD2 (5 bases). From germline, CDR1 is PRHDT and CDR2 FYEKMQ (reference sequence). The V end lost 0 bases, the J end lost 1 base, and 13 bases lay between the germline ends. The CDR3 has 16 amino acids. The CDR3 spells CASSLGPGVPSYEQYF. As DNA, the CDR3 is TGTGCCAGCAGCTTAGGCCCCGGGGTCCCATCCTACGAGCAGTACTTC.

This clone turned up a few times. The chain has TRBV9 and TRBJ1-2; weak D call: TRBD1 (5 bases). CDR1 and CDR2 from the germline V gene are SGDLS and YYNGEE. Trimming removed 2 bases from V and 6 bases from J, with 11 bases in between. There are 13 residues in the CDR3. Here the CDR3 reads CASSVRDSDGYTF. In nucleotides, the CDR3 is TGTGCCAGCAGCGTCAGGGACTCTGATGGCTACACCTTC.

The chain links TRBV6-4 to TRBJ2-3; D unresolved. Germline CDR1 and CDR2: MRHNA and SNTAGT. The germline V and J ends were trimmed by 2 bases and 1 base, with 4 bases remaining between them. The CDR3 is 13 residues long. CDR3 in DNA: TGTGCCAGCAGTGACAAGGGCACAGATACGCAGTATTTT. It translates to CASSDKGTDTQYF.

The chain couples TRBV5-1 to TRBJ2-3; D is perhaps TRBD1 (5 bases). Trimming removed 8 bases from V and 0 bases from J, with 16 bases in between. The CDR3 runs to 15 residues. CDR1 and CDR2 from the germline V gene are SGHRS and YFSETQ. The CDR3 reads CASQGGGRSTDTQYF. CDR3 nucleotide sequence: TGCGCCAGTCAGGGTGGCGGAAGGAGCACAGATACGCAGTATTTT.

The chain uses TRBV10-2 and TRBJ2-7; D is ambiguous. Trimming took 7 bases from V and 5 from J, leaving 12 bases between them. This CDR3 comprises 12 residues. Germline loops: CDR1 WSHSY, CDR2 SAAADI. CDR3: CASTQGAHEQYF. CDR3 coding DNA: TGCGCCAGCACCCAAGGTGCCCACGAGCAGTACTTC.

The V and J genes are TRBV7-8 and TRBJ1-6; 7 nucleotides align to TRBD1. Looked up from germline, CDR1 is SGHVS and CDR2 is FQNEAQ. The trim removed 2 bases at V and 10 bases at J, leaving 20 bases unmatched. The length of the CDR3 is 19 residues. Written as DNA, the CDR3 is TGTGCCAGCAGCTTAAGCCCGGGACAGCAGTCCTACCAGAGCTCACCCCTCCACTTT. This translates into CASSLSPGQQSYQSSPLHF.

This chain uses TRBV6-6 with TRBJ1-1, with D unclear. The V and J ends lost 8 bases and 5 bases respectively, with 9 bases between them. This CDR3 is built from 11 residues. In germline, CDR1 is MNHNY, CDR2 SVGAGI (reference sequence). CDR3 coding DNA: TGTGCCAGCTTTAGTTGGACTGAAGCTTTCTTT. Protein: CASFSWTEAFF.